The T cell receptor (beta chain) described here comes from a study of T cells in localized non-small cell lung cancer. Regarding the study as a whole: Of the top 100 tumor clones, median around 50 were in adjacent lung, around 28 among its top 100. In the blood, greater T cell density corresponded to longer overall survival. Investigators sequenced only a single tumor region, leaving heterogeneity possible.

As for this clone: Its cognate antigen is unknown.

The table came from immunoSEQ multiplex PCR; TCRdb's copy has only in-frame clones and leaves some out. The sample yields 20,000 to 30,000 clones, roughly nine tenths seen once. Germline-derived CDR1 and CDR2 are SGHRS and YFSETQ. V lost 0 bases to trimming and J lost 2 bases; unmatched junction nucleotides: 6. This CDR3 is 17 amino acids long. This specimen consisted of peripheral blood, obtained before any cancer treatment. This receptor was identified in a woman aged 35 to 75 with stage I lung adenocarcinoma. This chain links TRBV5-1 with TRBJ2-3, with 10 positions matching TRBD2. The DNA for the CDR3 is TGCGCCAGCAGCTTGGCCGCTAGCGGGGGATACACAGATACGCAGTATTTT. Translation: CASSLAASGGYTDTQYF.